These 13 T cell receptor beta chains originate from one sample sequenced in a study of blood T cell repertoires in COVID-19. TCRdb keeps only in-frame clones here, not all; method: immunoSEQ multiplex PCR. The table has about 250,000 clones, about nine tenths seen once; the top ten hold 1.5% to 2%. The sequencing sample was made of PBMCs or T cells enriched from blood (not recorded which). The receptors originated from a man in his forties who had recovered from COVID-19.

The chain uses TRBV5-1 and TRBJ2-7; 13 nucleotides align to TRBD2. This CDR3 has 17 residues. Germline CDR1 is SGHRS and CDR2 is YFSETQ. V shed 1 base, J shed 1 base, and the junction held 5 bases outside the gene matches. CDR3 sequence reads: CASSLTPGLAGSYEQYF. CDR3 bases: TGCGCCAGCAGCTTGACTCCGGGACTAGCGGGATCCTACGAGCAGTACTTC.

J is TRBJ2-1 and V is TRBV3-1 (or the pseudogene TRBV3-2); 10 bases match TRBD2. CDR3 size: 18 residues. From germline, CDR1 is LGHDT and CDR2 YNNKEL (reference sequence). The ends lost 0 bases at V and 8 bases at J; junction bases unmatched: 13. DNA for the CDR3: TGTGCCAGCAGCCAAGATCGCCAAGGAGGACTAGCGGCGTATGAGCAGTTCTTC. Protein sequence: CASSQDRQGGLAAYEQFF.

V is TRBV2 and J is TRBJ1-2; D unclear. The V end was cut by 4 bases, the J end by 0 bases, with 6 bases between. This CDR3 is built from 13 residues. Germline loops: CDR1 SNHLY, CDR2 FYNNEI. CDR3 coding DNA: TGTGCCAGCAGTGTCACAGCTAACTATGGCTACACCTTC. Residues: CASSVTANYGYTF. Full variable domain (outside the CDR3, taken from reference TRBV2 and TRBJ1-2): EPEVTQTPSHQVTQMGQEVILRCVPISNHLYFYWYRQILGQKVEFLVSFYNNEISEKSEIFDDQFSVERPDGSNFTLKIRSTKLEDSAMYFCASSVTANYGYTFGSGTRLTVV.

The rearrangement links TRBV11-1 to TRBJ2-7, with 7 positions matching TRBD2. The CDR3 consists of 14 residues. V lost 0 bases and J lost 5; bases outside the gene matches: 4. From germline, CDR1 is SGHAT and CDR2 FQDESV (reference sequence). Here the CDR3 DNA reads TGTGCCAGCAGCTTAGCGGGAGGGCCCAACGAGCAGTACTTC. Translated: CASSLAGGPNEQYF.

The chain has TRBV13 and TRBJ1-2; the D gene is possibly TRBD1 (5 bases). Germline V gene sequence: CDR1 PRHDT, CDR2 FYEKMQ (reference sequence). V was trimmed by 5 bases and J by 0 bases, leaving 7 bases between them. The CDR3 covers 13 residues. The CDR3 is CASSDRSNYGYTF. The CDR3 DNA follows: TGTGCCAGCAGCGACAGATCTAACTATGGCTACACCTTC.

This rearrangement joins TRBV27 to TRBJ2-4, with TRBD2 as a possible D gene (5 bases). This CDR3 region has 14 residues. Germline V gene lookup returns CDR1 MNHEY and CDR2 SMNVEV (reference sequence). Trimming took off 3 bases at V and 8 bases at J, with 14 bases between the two ends. The CDR3 DNA sequence: TGTGCCAGCAGTTTCAGCGGCGCTGGGTACATTCAGTACTTC. This encodes CASSFSGAGYIQYF.

The CDR3 nucleotides are TGTGCCAGCAGCGGACAGGGCGCGAACACCGGGGAGCTGTTTTTT. Its protein product is CASSGQGANTGELFF. The chain joins TRBV9 to TRBJ2-2, with TRBD1 identical over 7 bases. Germline loops: CDR1 SGDLS, CDR2 YYNGEE. J lost 0 bases, V lost 3 bases, and 2 bases had no gene match. The length of the CDR3 is 15 residues.

The rearrangement links TRBV6-5 to TRBJ1-2; no clear D gene. The CDR3 consists of 13 residues. Looked up from germline, CDR1 is MNHEY and CDR2 is SVGAGI. Trimming stripped 7 bases from V and 0 bases from J, with 9 bases between. The CDR3 DNA sequence: TGTGCCAGCACTCCGACACCTAACTATGGCTACACCTTC. It translates to CASTPTPNYGYTF.

Ten or more counts support this clone. This chain links TRBV5-4 with TRBJ1-2, with 7 bases lining up with TRBD1. Unmatched junction bases numbered 6, after V lost 0 bases and J lost 4 bases. Germline V gives CDR1 SGHNT, CDR2 YYREEE (reference sequence). This CDR3 has 15 residues. CDR3: CASSLAGRGPYGYTF. DNA for the CDR3: TGTGCCAGCAGCTTGGCCGGGAGGGGGCCCTATGGCTACACCTTC.

J is TRBJ2-7 and V is TRBV15; perhaps TRBD2 as D (5 bases). V lost 0 bases and J 5 bases, leaving 14 bases between the germline ends. In germline, CDR1 is LNHNV, CDR2 YYDKDF (reference sequence). The CDR3 has 15 residues. The CDR3 region is CATSRDRVSAHEQYF. In DNA, the CDR3 is TGTGCCACCAGCAGAGATCGCGTTAGCGCCCACGAGCAGTACTTC.

This rearrangement joins TRBV27 to TRBJ1-6; perhaps TRBD1 as D (5 bases). Germline V lookup: CDR1 MNHEY, CDR2 SMNVEV (reference sequence). This CDR3 is 18 amino acids long. Deletions cut 2 bases from V and 2 bases from J, with 16 bases between. The CDR3 coding sequence is TGTGCCAGCAGTTTAAGTGGCGGGGGAGGGACCTATAATTCACCCCTCCACTTT. Residues: CASSLSGGGGTYNSPLHF.

This clone was observed a handful of times. V usage is TRBV9 and J usage is TRBJ1-1; a weak D match, TRBD1 (6 bases). CDR3 length equals 15 residues. The V and J ends lost 0 bases and 4 bases respectively, with 13 bases between them. The V gene's germline CDR1 is SGDLS and CDR2 YYNGEE. CDR3 in amino acids: CASSVVWGLGTEAFF. In nucleotides, the CDR3 is TGTGCCAGCAGCGTAGTCTGGGGGCTGGGCACTGAAGCTTTCTTT.

The rearrangement uses TRBV27 and TRBJ1-5, with TRBD1 as a possible D gene (6 bases). CDR1 and CDR2 (germline): MNHEY, SMNVEV (reference sequence). The CDR3 runs 15 residues. V lost 2 bases, J lost 6 bases, and 14 bases lay in between. In DNA, the CDR3 is TGTGCCAGCAGTTTAAGCAGGGGATTAACTCAGCCCCAGCATTTT. It translates to CASSLSRGLTQPQHF.